This T cell receptor (beta chain) was identified in a study of CD8 T cells in ankylosing spondylitis. Remarks on this clonotype: No antigen is known for it.

MiXCR was run by TCRdb on the 5' RACE reads, yielding one entry per CDR3 protein. The repertoire includes 200,000 to 250,000 distinct CDR3 sequences, 8% to 11% of them detected once, and around 3% sits in the top ten. Whole-study findings and limits: Relatively scarce in peripheral blood, disease-linked clones were CD8+. The clones that were linked to disease were reported to be significantly enriched in matched synovial fluid samples from ankylosing spondylitis patients.

V was clipped by 10 bases and J by 4 bases, with 16 bases between them. Germline V gene data show CDR1 as WSHSY and CDR2 as SAAADI. The CDR3 length is 13 residues. The sequenced sample was blood, either unsorted or a sorted T cell fraction (not recorded which). The TCR sequence derives from a male donor with ankylosing spondylitis or in good health (not recorded which). The gene calls are TRBV10-2 and TRBJ1-2; D uncertain. This CDR3 reads CATSERKLYGYTF. Here the CDR3 DNA reads TGCGCCACATCCGAGAGGAAGCTCTATGGCTACACCTTC.